This record looks at one TCR beta chain sequence and its context. Its cognate antigen is unknown. Trimming pared 3 bases from V and 5 bases from J, leaving 13 bases between. CDR3 length: 14 amino acids. Germline V gene data show CDR1 as SGHTA and CDR2 as FQGTGA. This record comes from a study of T cell clones after liver transplantation. This table comes from immunoSEQ multiplex PCR, and its TCRdb copy is limited to in-frame clones, with some not included. The profile shows some 16,000 clones, approximately 80% of them singletons. Study-level points and caveats: Circulating graft-donor-reactive CD4 TCRbeta sequences fell significantly post-transplant in most of the 8 subjects.

The genes are TRBV7-3 and TRBJ1-2; the D gene is possibly TRBD1 (5 bases). This material consisted of CD8+ T cells from blood, taken less than 50 months after liver transplant. The TCR comes from a human patient who received a liver transplant. Some T cells may be graft donor cells. The CDR3 DNA is TGTGCCAGCAGCTTGGTCCCGAGACAGTATGGCTACACCTTC. Translated: CASSLVPRQYGYTF. The full variable domain, completed using reference TRBV7-3 and TRBJ1-2, is GAGVSQTPSNKVTEKGKYVELRCDPISGHTALYWYRQSLGQGPEFLIYFQGTGAADDSGLPNDRFFAVRPEGSVSTLKIQRTERGDSAVYLCASSLVPRQYGYTFGSGTRLTVV.